This T cell receptor beta chain originates from a study of beta chain features in type 1 diabetes. Concerning this clone: Its antigen remains unknown.

All of the isolated RNA was reverse transcribed, so expressed TCRB transcripts were sequenced. Generated by immunoSEQ multiplex PCR, the TCRdb table keeps only in-frame clones and is missing some. The sample carries some 14,000 clones, approximately 60% recorded once. Via CD45RO/CCR7/CD25/CD127/CD95/CD27, cells of the CD4+ naive, central memory, regulatory and stem cell-like memory subsets were sorted. Study-wide points: Type 1 diabetes patients had moderately but significantly shorter TCRB CDR3s in all four CD4+ subsets.

CDR3 length: 14 residues. Between the trimmed V and J ends, which lost 4 bases and 5 bases, there was a span of 15 bases. CDR1 SQVTM and CDR2 ANQGSEA come from the germline V gene. Material for sequencing was stem cell memory CD4+ T cells from blood. The sequence was obtained from a woman younger than 30 with type 1 diabetes. The chain carries TRBV29-1 and TRBJ2-1; weak D call: TRBD1 (6 bases). CDR3 coding DNA: TGCAGCGTTGGCCCAAGGGGGTCCAACAATGAGCAGTTCTTC. Protein product: CSVGPRGSNNEQFF.